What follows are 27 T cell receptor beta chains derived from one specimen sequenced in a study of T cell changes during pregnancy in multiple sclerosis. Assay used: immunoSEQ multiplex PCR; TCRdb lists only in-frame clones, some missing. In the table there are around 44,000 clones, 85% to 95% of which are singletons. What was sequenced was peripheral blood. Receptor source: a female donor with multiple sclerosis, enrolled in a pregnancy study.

CDR3: CASSLLAGGPTETGELFF. CDR3 sequence (DNA): TGTGCCAGCAGTTTATTGGCGGGAGGGCCGACTGAAACCGGGGAGCTGTTTTTT. This chain connects TRBV27 to TRBJ2-2, with 9 nucleotides matching TRBD2. The CDR3 extends over 18 amino acids. The trim removed 1 base at V and 5 bases at J, leaving 11 bases unmatched. Germline V gives CDR1 MNHEY, CDR2 SMNVEV (reference sequence).

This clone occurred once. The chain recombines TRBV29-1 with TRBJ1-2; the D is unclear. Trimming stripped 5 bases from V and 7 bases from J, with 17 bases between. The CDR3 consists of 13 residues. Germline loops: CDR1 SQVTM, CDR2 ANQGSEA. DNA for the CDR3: TGCAGCGTTACAGATGAGACTGACTCTGGCTACACCTTC. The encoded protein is CSVTDETDSGYTF.

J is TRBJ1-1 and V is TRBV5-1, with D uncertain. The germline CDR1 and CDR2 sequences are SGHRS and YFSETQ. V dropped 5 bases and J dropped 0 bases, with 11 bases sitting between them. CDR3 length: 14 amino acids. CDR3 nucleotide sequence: TGCGCCAGCAGGGCCCCAGGCATGAACACTGAAGCTTTCTTT. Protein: CASRAPGMNTEAFF.

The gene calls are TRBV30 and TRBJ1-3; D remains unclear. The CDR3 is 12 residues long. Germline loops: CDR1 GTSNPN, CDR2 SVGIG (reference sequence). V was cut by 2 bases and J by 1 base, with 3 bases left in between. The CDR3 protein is CAWSSSGNTIYF. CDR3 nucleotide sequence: TGTGCCTGGAGTTCTTCTGGAAACACCATATATTTT.

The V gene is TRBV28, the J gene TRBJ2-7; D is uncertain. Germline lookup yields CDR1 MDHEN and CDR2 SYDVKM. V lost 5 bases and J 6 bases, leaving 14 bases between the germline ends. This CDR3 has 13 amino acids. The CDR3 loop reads CASSATPRTEQYF. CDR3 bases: TGTGCCAGCAGTGCGACTCCTAGGACCGAGCAGTACTTC.

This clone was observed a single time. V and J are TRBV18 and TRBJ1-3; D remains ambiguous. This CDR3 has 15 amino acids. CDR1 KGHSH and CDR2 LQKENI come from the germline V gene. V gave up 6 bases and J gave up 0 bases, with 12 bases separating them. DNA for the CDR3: TGTGCCAGCTCTCCTACACGAGGCTCTGGAAACACCATATATTTT. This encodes CASSPTRGSGNTIYF.

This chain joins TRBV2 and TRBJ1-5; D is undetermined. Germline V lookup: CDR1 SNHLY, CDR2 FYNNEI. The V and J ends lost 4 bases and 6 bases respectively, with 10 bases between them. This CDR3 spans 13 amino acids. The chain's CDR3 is CASSAGRSQPQHF. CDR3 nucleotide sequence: TGTGCCAGCAGTGCCGGGAGGAGTCAGCCCCAGCATTTT.

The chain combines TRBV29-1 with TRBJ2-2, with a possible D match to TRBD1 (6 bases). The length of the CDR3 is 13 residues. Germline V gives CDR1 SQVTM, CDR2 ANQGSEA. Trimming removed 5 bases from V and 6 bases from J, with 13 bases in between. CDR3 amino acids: CSVRYNRAGELFF. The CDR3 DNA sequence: TGCAGCGTTAGATACAACAGGGCCGGGGAGCTGTTTTTT.

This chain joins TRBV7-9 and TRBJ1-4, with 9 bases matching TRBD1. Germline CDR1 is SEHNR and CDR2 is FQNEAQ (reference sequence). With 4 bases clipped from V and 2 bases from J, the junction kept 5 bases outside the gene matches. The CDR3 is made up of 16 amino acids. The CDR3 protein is CASSSTGGATNEKLFF. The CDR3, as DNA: TGTGCCAGCAGCTCTACAGGGGGCGCGACTAATGAAAAACTGTTTTTT.

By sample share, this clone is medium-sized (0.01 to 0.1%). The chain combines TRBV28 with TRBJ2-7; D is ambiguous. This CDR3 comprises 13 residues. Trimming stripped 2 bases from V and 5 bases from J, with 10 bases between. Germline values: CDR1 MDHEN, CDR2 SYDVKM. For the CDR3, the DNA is TGTGCCAGCAGTTTAAGAGGATGGGACGAGCAGTACTTC. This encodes CASSLRGWDEQYF.

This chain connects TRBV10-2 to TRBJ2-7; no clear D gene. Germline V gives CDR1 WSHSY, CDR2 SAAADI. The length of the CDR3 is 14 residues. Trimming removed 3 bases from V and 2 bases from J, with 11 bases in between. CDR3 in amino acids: CASSDGGAPYEQYF. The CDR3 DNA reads TGCGCCAGCAGTGATGGCGGAGCCCCCTACGAGCAGTACTTC.

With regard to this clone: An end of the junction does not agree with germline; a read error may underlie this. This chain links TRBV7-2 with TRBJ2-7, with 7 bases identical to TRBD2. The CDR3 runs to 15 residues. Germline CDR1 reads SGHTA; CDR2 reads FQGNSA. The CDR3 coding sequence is TGTGCCAGCAGCAAAGACGGGACTACCCTCTACCAGCAGTACTTC. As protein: CASSKDGTTLYQQYF.

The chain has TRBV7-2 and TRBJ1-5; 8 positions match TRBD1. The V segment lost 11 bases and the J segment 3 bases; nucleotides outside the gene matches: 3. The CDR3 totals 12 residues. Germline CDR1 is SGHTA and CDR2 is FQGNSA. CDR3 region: CAAGGLNQPQHF. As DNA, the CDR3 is TGTGCCGCAGGGGGCCTCAATCAGCCCCAGCATTTT.

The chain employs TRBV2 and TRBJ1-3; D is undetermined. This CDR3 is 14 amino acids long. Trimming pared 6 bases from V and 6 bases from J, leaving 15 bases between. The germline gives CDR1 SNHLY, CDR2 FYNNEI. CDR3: CASREDSRPNTIYF. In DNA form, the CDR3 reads TGTGCCAGCAGAGAGGACTCCCGCCCAAACACCATATATTTT.

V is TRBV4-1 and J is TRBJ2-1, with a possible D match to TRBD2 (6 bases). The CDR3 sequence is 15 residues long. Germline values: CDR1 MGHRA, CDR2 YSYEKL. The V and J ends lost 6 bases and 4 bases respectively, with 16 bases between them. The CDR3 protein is CASSDLGRIYNEQFF. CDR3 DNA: TGCGCCAGCAGTGATCTCGGGAGAATTTACAATGAGCAGTTCTTC.

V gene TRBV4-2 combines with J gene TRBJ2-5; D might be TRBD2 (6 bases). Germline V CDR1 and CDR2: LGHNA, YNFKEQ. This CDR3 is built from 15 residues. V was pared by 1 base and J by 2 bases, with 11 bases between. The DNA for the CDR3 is TGTGCCAGCAGCCAAGTAGCAGGACTACAAGAGACCCAGTACTTC. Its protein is CASSQVAGLQETQYF.

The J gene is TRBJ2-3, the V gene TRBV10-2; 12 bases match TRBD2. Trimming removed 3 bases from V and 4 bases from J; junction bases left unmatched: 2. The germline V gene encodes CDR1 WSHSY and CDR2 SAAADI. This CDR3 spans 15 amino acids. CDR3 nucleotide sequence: TGCGCCAGCAGTGACGCTAGCGGGAGGGCAGATACGCAGTATTTT. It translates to CASSDASGRADTQYF.

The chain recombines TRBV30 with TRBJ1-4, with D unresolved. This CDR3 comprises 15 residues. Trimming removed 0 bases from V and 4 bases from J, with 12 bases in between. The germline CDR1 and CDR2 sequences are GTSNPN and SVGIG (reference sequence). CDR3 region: CAWSVGEAYNEKLFF. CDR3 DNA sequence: TGTGCCTGGAGTGTAGGAGAGGCTTATAATGAAAAACTGTTTTTT.

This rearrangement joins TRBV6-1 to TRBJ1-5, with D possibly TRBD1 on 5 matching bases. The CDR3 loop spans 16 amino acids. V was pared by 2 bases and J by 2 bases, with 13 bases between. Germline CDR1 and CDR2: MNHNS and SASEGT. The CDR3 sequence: CASSEFGGWGNQPQHF. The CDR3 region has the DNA TGTGCCAGCAGTGAATTCGGGGGTTGGGGCAATCAGCCCCAGCATTTT.

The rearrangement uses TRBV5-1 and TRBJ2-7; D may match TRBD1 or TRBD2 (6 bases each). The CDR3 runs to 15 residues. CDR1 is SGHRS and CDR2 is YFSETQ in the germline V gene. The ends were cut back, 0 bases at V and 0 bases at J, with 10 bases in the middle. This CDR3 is CASSLGGGGSYEQYF. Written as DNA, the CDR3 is TGCGCCAGCAGCTTGGGAGGGGGAGGCTCCTACGAGCAGTACTTC.

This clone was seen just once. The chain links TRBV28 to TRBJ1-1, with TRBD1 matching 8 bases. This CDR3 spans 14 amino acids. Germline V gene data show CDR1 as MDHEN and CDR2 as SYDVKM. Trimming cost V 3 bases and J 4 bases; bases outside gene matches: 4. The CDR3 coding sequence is TGTGCCAGCAGTTTGGGGACAGGAGTCACTGAAGCTTTCTTT. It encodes CASSLGTGVTEAFF.

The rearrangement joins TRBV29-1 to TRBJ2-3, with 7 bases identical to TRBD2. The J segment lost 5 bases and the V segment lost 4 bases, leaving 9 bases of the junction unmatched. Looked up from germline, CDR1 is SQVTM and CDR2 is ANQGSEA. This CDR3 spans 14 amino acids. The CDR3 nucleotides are TGCAGCGTTGTTCTAGCGGCCACGGGAGATACGCAGTATTTT. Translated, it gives CSVVLAATGDTQYF.

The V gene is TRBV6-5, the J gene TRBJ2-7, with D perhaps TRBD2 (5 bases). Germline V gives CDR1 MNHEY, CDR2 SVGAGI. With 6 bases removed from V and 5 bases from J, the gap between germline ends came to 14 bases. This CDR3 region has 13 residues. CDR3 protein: CASRPTLDHEQYF. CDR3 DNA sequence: TGTGCCAGCAGACCCACACTAGACCACGAGCAGTACTTC.

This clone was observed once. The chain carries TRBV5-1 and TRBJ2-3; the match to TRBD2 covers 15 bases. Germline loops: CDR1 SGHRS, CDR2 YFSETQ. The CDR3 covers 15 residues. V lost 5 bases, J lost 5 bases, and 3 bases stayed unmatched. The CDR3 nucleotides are TGCGCCAGCAGGGGACTAGCGGGAGGAGTAGATACGCAGTATTTT. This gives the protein CASRGLAGGVDTQYF.

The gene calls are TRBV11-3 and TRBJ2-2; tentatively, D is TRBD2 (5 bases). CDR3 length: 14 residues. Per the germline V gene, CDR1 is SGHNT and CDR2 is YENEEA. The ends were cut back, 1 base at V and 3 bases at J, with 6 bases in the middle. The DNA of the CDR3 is TGTGCCAGCAGCTTAGCGGAGGACACCGGGGAGCTGTTTTTT. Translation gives CASSLAEDTGELFF.

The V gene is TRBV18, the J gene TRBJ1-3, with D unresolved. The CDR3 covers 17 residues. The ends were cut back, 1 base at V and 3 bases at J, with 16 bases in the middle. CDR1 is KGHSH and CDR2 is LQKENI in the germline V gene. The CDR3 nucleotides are TGTGCCAGCTCACCACTGGCAAAGGGATCAAGTGGAAACACCATATATTTT. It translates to CASSPLAKGSSGNTIYF.

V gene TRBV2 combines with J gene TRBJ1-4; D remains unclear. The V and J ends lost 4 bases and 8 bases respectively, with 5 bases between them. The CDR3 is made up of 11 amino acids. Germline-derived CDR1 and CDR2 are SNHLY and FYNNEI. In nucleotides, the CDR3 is TGTGCCAGCAGTGGAGGGGAAAAACTGTTTTTT. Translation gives CASSGGEKLFF. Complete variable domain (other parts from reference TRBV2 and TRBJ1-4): EPEVTQTPSHQVTQMGQEVILRCVPISNHLYFYWYRQILGQKVEFLVSFYNNEISEKSEIFDDQFSVERPDGSNFTLKIRSTKLEDSAMYFCASSGGEKLFFGSGTQLSVL.